Listed here are 32 T cell receptor beta chains from one sample, sequenced in a study of CD8 T cells in Susac syndrome (dated by TCRdb to the late 2010s). Library preparation was by the immunoSEQ multiplex PCR assay. RNA was extracted using the RNeasy kit, and roughly 0.5 to 1 ug of the RNA was reverse transcribed with random hexamers. TCRdb reprocessing: public reads trimmed at Q25 with fastp, clones called with MiXCR, in-frame beta chains kept. Every entry covers one CDR3 protein and lists the most common genes and DNA from its rows. This sample lists 170,000 or so distinct CDR3 sequences; about 95% were detected once. The top ten clones comprise less than 0.2% of the sample. The material sequenced was CD8+ T cells from PBMCs. These receptors all stem from a human donor with multiple sclerosis.

The chain couples TRBV20-1 to TRBJ1-4; 9 nucleotides line up with TRBD1. The CDR3 extends over 17 amino acids. Germline V gene lookup returns CDR1 DFQATT and CDR2 SNEGSKA (reference sequence). V gave up 5 bases and J gave up 8 bases; unmatched junction bases: 18. The CDR3 loop is CSARSRDRDRVSEKLFF. DNA of the CDR3: TGCAGTGCTCGTAGCCGGGACAGGGACAGGGTTTCCGAAAAACTGTTTTTT.

Comment on this clonotype: The conserved phenylalanine or tryptophan is not found at the CDR3 terminus, so this likely reflects a read error. No DNA is shown, since the ends of the CDR3 on it are uncertain; the CDR3 is the one TCRdb lists. The V and J genes are TRBV7-8 and TRBJ2-5; the D call in the table, TRBD2, was not verified against the DNA. Germline assignment: CDR1 SGHVS and CDR2 FQNEAQ. The CDR3 spans 13 residues, counting both ends. The CDR3 reads CASSHTRGDSQKV.

The CDR3: CASSVGMNYEQYF. The CDR3 DNA is TGTGCCAGCAGCGTAGGTATGAACTACGAGCAGTACTTC. The chain links TRBV9 to TRBJ2-7; no definite D call. Germline assignment: CDR1 SGDLS and CDR2 YYNGEE. The CDR3 spans 13 residues. Trimming pared 0 bases from V and 3 bases from J, leaving 7 bases between. Variable domain in full (rest from reference TRBV9 and TRBJ2-7): DSGVTQTPKHLITATGQRVTLRCSPRSGDLSVYWYQQSLDQGLQFLIQYYNGEERAKGNILERFSAQQFPDLHSELNLSSLELGDSALYFCASSVGMNYEQYFGPGTRLTVT.

The chain employs TRBV30 and TRBJ2-2; D perhaps matches TRBD1 (6 bases). This CDR3 is built from 15 residues. CDR1 GTSNPN and CDR2 SVGIG come from the germline V gene (reference sequence). The ends were cut back, 5 bases at V and 7 bases at J, with 20 bases in the middle. CDR3 sequence: CAWGNRVGVLGELFF. For the CDR3, the DNA is TGTGCCTGGGGGAACAGGGTCGGAGTCCTCGGGGAGCTGTTTTTT.

The rearrangement uses TRBV29-1 and TRBJ2-5; no reliable D call. This CDR3 is built from 10 residues. Germline CDR1 SQVTM, CDR2 ANQGSEA. With 7 bases removed from V and 1 base from J, the gap between germline ends came to 4 bases. CDR3 sequence (DNA): TGCAGCGCCGCCCAAGAGACCCAGTACTTC. Its translation is CSAAQETQYF.

The chain employs TRBV2 and TRBJ2-7; the D gene is possibly TRBD1 (5 bases). The V end was cut by 5 bases, the J end by 0 bases, with 11 bases between. The CDR3 covers 14 residues. Germline-derived CDR1 and CDR2 are SNHLY and FYNNEI. In DNA, the CDR3 is TGTGCCAGCAGTCAGGGAAGACTCTCCTACGAGCAGTACTTC. Residues: CASSQGRLSYEQYF.

The count of this clonotype is one. This rearrangement joins TRBV19 to TRBJ2-5; 11 bases are shared with TRBD1. Trimming took 6 bases from V and 2 from J; bases not matched to a gene: 5. The CDR3 is 15 amino acids. The germline V gene encodes CDR1 LNHDA and CDR2 SQIVND (reference sequence). CDR3 in DNA: TGTGCCAGTAGCGGGACAGGGGGAAGACAAGAGACCCAGTACTTC. Protein: CASSGTGGRQETQYF.

The CDR3 DNA is TGTGCCAGCAGTTCGAATGGCTACACCTTC. This gives the protein CASSSNGYTF. The chain has TRBV12-3 or TRBV12-4 and TRBJ1-2; D is unresolved. The CDR3 extends over 10 amino acids. Trimming removed 4 bases from V and 6 bases from J, with 3 bases in between.

The J gene is TRBJ2-5, the V gene TRBV5-8; 10 bases match TRBD1. J lost 5 bases, V lost 3 bases, and 7 bases had no gene match. This CDR3 has 15 residues. From germline, CDR1 is SGHTS and CDR2 YDEGEE. The CDR3 DNA reads as TGTGCCAGCAGCTATGGGACAGGGGTTGGGGAGACCCAGTACTTC. Its translation: CASSYGTGVGETQYF. The full variable domain, in which reference TRBV5-8 and TRBJ2-5 provide the parts outside the CDR3, is EAGVTQSPTHLIKTRGQQATLRCSPISGHTSVYWYQQALGLGLQFLLWYDEGEERNRGNFPPRFSGRQFPNYSSELNVNALELEDSALYLCASSYGTGVGETQYFGPGTRLLVL.

This chain connects TRBV15 to TRBJ1-1, with D uncertain. There are 14 residues in the CDR3. V lost 3 bases and J 1 base, leaving 9 bases between the germline ends. CDR1 is LNHNV, CDR2 YYDKDF, per germline (reference sequence). The CDR3 DNA follows: TGTGCCACCAGCAGGTATACAGCGAACACTGAAGCTTTCTTT. Translated: CATSRYTANTEAFF.

The chain combines TRBV28 with TRBJ2-3, with D perhaps matching TRBD1 or TRBD2 (5 bases each). The length of the CDR3 is 15 residues. The germline V gene has CDR1 MDHEN and CDR2 SYDVKM. V gave up 5 bases and J gave up 4 bases, with 16 bases separating them. This CDR3 is CASSTPGRGSDTQYF. Here the CDR3 DNA reads TGTGCCAGCAGTACCCCCGGTCGGGGCTCAGATACGCAGTATTTT.

The gene calls are TRBV6-1 and TRBJ2-3, with D perhaps matching TRBD1 or TRBD2 (5 bases each). V was clipped by 6 bases and J by 3 bases, with 19 bases between them. The CDR3 runs 16 residues. Per the germline V gene, CDR1 is MNHNS and CDR2 is SASEGT. CDR3 nucleotides: TGTGCCAGCAGCCAACCGGGACCACACGCAACAGATACGCAGTATTTT. Translating gives CASSQPGPHATDTQYF.

The chain joins TRBV5-6 to TRBJ2-7; weak D call: TRBD1 (6 bases). V dropped 0 bases and J dropped 1 base, with 20 bases sitting between them. The germline CDR1 and CDR2 sequences are SGHDT and YYEEEE. This CDR3 is 18 amino acids long. The CDR3 spells CASSLDGLGAAPSYEQYF. In DNA, the CDR3 is TGTGCCAGCAGCTTGGATGGGTTGGGGGCAGCGCCGTCCTACGAGCAGTACTTC.

V usage is TRBV9 and J usage is TRBJ2-7, with 7 bases aligning to TRBD2. The CDR3 runs 15 residues. V was pared by 0 bases and J by 0 bases, with 3 bases of the junction left unmatched. CDR1 and CDR2 from the germline V gene are SGDLS and YYNGEE. This CDR3 reads CASSVDGGSSYEQYF. In DNA, the CDR3 is TGTGCCAGCAGCGTAGACGGCGGGAGCTCCTACGAGCAGTACTTC.

The chain combines TRBV30 with TRBJ1-1, with a weak D call TRBD1 (5 bases). The V and J ends lost 3 bases and 0 bases respectively, with 14 bases between them. The CDR3 covers 15 residues. Germline-derived CDR1 and CDR2 are GTSNPN and SVGIG (reference sequence). The DNA of the CDR3 is TGTGCCTGGAGCCTAGGGGAGTATCTGAACACTGAAGCTTTCTTT. Translated, it gives CAWSLGEYLNTEAFF.

The chain employs TRBV18 and TRBJ1-2; TRBD1 might be the D (5 bases). V lost 8 bases, J lost 6 bases, and 16 bases lay in between. Germline V gives CDR1 KGHSH, CDR2 LQKENI. There are 13 residues in the CDR3. CDR3 in amino acids: CASEGPSADGYTF. The CDR3 coding sequence is TGTGCCAGCGAGGGACCCTCCGCGGATGGCTACACCTTC. Based on the CDR3 plus reference TRBV18 and TRBJ1-2, the full variable domain is NAGVMQNPRHLVRRRGQEARLRCSPMKGHSHVYWYRQLPEEGLKFMVYLQKENIIDESGMPKERFSAEFPKEGPSILRIQQVVRGDSAAYFCASEGPSADGYTFGSGTRLTVV.

The chain couples TRBV20-1 to TRBJ2-5; 7 bases are a match to TRBD2. Germline V lookup: CDR1 DFQATT, CDR2 SNEGSKA (reference sequence). The CDR3 runs 15 residues. Trimming removed 0 bases from V and 7 bases from J; junction bases left unmatched: 11. The CDR3 coding sequence is TGCAGTGCTAGAGATTTCTGGCTAGCGGACGGGACCCAGTACTTC. Translation: CSARDFWLADGTQYF.

This clonotype was detected once. The rearrangement uses TRBV3-1 and TRBJ2-3; D is perhaps TRBD2 (5 bases). Germline CDR1 and CDR2: LGHDT and YNNKEL (reference sequence). V shed 2 bases and J shed 4 bases, with 13 bases lying between them. The CDR3 runs to 15 residues. CDR3 in amino acids: CASSQREKNPDTQYF. DNA for the CDR3: TGTGCCAGCAGCCAACGGGAAAAGAACCCAGATACGCAGTATTTT.

The V and J genes are TRBV9 and TRBJ2-3, with D hard to call. Trimming cost V 0 bases and J 6 bases, with 14 bases left between them. CDR3 size: 15 residues. Germline V gene sequence: CDR1 SGDLS, CDR2 YYNGEE. This chain's CDR3 is CASSVESTFGDTQYF. For the CDR3, the DNA is TGTGCCAGCAGCGTAGAATCTACATTTGGTGATACGCAGTATTTT.

The chain uses TRBV29-1 and TRBJ2-6; the D gene is possibly TRBD1 (6 bases). There are 14 residues in the CDR3. Per germline, CDR1 SQVTM and CDR2 ANQGSEA. V gave up 5 bases and J gave up 3 bases, with 11 bases separating them. The CDR3 region has the DNA TGCAGCGTTACCGACAGGTTTGGGGCCAACGTCCTGACTTTC. Protein product: CSVTDRFGANVLTF.

This chain links TRBV20-1 with TRBJ2-7, with D possibly matching TRBD2 (5 bases). There are 15 residues in the CDR3. CDR1 is DFQATT, CDR2 SNEGSKA, per germline (reference sequence). The V end lost 3 bases, the J end lost 7 bases, and 22 bases lay between the germline ends. The CDR3 loop reads CSASLTGDSSKEQYF. CDR3 coding DNA: TGCAGTGCTAGCCTCACCGGGGATTCCAGCAAAGAGCAGTACTTC.

This sequence joins TRBV9 and TRBJ1-6; 7 bases are shared with TRBD1. Germline CDR1 and CDR2: SGDLS and YYNGEE. J was trimmed by 7 bases and V by 4 bases; bases with no gene match: 5. The CDR3 loop spans 14 amino acids. The CDR3 reads CASSQTGVNSPLHF. The CDR3 DNA reads TGTGCCAGCAGCCAAACAGGGGTCAATTCACCCCTCCACTTT.

This chain connects TRBV20-1 to TRBJ1-1, with D possibly TRBD1 on 5 matching bases. CDR1 and CDR2 from the germline V gene are DFQATT and SNEGSKA (reference sequence). This CDR3 comprises 12 residues. Here the CDR3 reads CRARGGDAEAFF. CDR3 sequence (DNA): TGCAGAGCTCGTGGGGGGGACGCCGAAGCTTTCTTT.

The J gene is TRBJ2-5, the V gene TRBV29-1; 8 bases align to TRBD2. The length of the CDR3 is 13 residues. Germline lookup yields CDR1 SQVTM and CDR2 ANQGSEA. J gave up 2 bases and V 7 bases, and 6 bases lay outside the gene matches. The CDR3 coding sequence is TGCAGCGACAGCGGGGGAGAACAAGAGACCCAGTACTTC. Protein: CSDSGGEQETQYF.

The rearrangement uses TRBV9 and TRBJ1-5, with D uncertain. The germline gives CDR1 SGDLS, CDR2 YYNGEE. The CDR3 length is 14 residues. Trimming removed 0 bases from V and 7 bases from J, with 11 bases in between. The CDR3 here is CASSVGDGSQPQHF. DNA of the CDR3: TGTGCCAGCAGCGTAGGAGACGGGTCGCAGCCCCAGCATTTT.

V usage is TRBV30 and J usage is TRBJ1-1, with D perhaps TRBD1 (5 bases). V lost 0 bases and J 4 bases, leaving 15 bases between the germline ends. The CDR3 runs to 15 residues. Germline CDR1 GTSNPN, CDR2 SVGIG (reference sequence). CDR3 protein: CAWSVGSGYRTEAFF. The CDR3 DNA follows: TGTGCCTGGAGTGTCGGATCAGGGTACCGCACTGAAGCTTTCTTT.

The CDR3 reads CASSVRTDLDYEQYF. As DNA, the CDR3 is TGCGCCAGCAGCGTCCGAACTGACCTAGACTACGAGCAGTACTTC. V and J are TRBV5-1 and TRBJ2-7; D is uncertain. Germline CDR1 and CDR2: SGHRS and YFSETQ. This CDR3 contains 15 residues. V gave up 4 bases and J gave up 3 bases, with 17 bases separating them.

This clonotype was recorded only once. The CDR3 here is CASTEIGLAGAEQFF. The CDR3 bases are TGTGCCAGCACCGAGATTGGACTAGCGGGAGCTGAGCAGTTCTTC. This rearrangement joins TRBV3-1 to TRBJ2-1; 13 bases are a match to TRBD2. Germline CDR1 is LGHDT and CDR2 is YNNKEL (reference sequence). Germline trimming cut 7 bases from V and 9 bases from J; bases unmatched to any gene: 9. This CDR3 region has 15 residues.

This chain joins TRBV4-2 and TRBJ1-1; D remains unclear. Germline lookup yields CDR1 LGHNA and CDR2 YNFKEQ. The length of the CDR3 is 14 residues. The ends were cut back, 4 bases at V and 1 base at J, with 10 bases in the middle. CDR3 nucleotide sequence: TGTGCCAGCAGCCCTAGCGGGCGGAACACTGAAGCTTTCTTT. Translating gives CASSPSGRNTEAFF.

The gene calls are TRBV4-1 and TRBJ1-2; 8 positions match TRBD1. This CDR3 has 15 amino acids. Germline CDR1 MGHRA, CDR2 YSYEKL. Trimming cost V 0 bases and J 8 bases; bases outside gene matches: 8. The CDR3 coding sequence is TGCGCCAGCAGCCAAGACCGAGGACAGGGCGGAGGCTACACCTTC. This sequence encodes CASSQDRGQGGGYTF.

This clonotype was seen once. The chain employs TRBV9 and TRBJ2-1; TRBD2 agrees at 9 bases. The CDR3 is 15 amino acids. With V trimmed by 4 bases and J by 6 bases, 8 bases remained unmatched. Per the germline V gene, CDR1 is SGDLS and CDR2 is YYNGEE. The CDR3 sequence is CASSRSGGPGNEQFF. Here the CDR3 DNA reads TGTGCCAGCAGCCGAAGCGGGGGGCCAGGCAATGAGCAGTTCTTC.

The chain has TRBV29-1 and TRBJ2-2; no firm D call. CDR3 length: 12 residues. V was clipped by 2 bases and J by 2 bases, with 3 bases between them. Germline V lookup: CDR1 SQVTM, CDR2 ANQGSEA. The CDR3: CSVERNTGELFF. The CDR3 DNA reads as TGCAGCGTTGAAAGAAACACCGGGGAGCTGTTTTTT.